Presented here are 8 T cell receptor beta chains from one specimen sequenced in a study of shared clonotypes between healthy human individuals. Naive CD8 cells lacked CD45RO, underwent positive selection for CCR7 and left out terminally differentiated effector memory CD45RA+ cells. Assay: immunoSEQ multiplex PCR; the TCRdb copy retains only in-frame clones and omits some. The sample has roughly 1,800,000 clones, roughly 95% seen once. Sequencing was performed on naive CD8+ T cells sorted from blood. The receptor set was obtained from a man in his late teens or twenties in good health.

The V gene is TRBV6-5, the J gene TRBJ2-3; D uncertain. Germline-derived CDR1 and CDR2 are MNHEY and SVGAGI. The CDR3 extends over 14 amino acids. Trimming cost V 2 bases and J 0 bases, with 6 bases left between them. CDR3 amino acids: CASSYGASTDTQYF. The CDR3 nucleotides read TGTGCCAGCAGTTACGGCGCTAGCACAGATACGCAGTATTTT.

This clone was detected once. This rearrangement joins TRBV7-8 to TRBJ2-5; D could derive from TRBD1 or TRBD2 (5 bases each). The germline V gene encodes CDR1 SGHVS and CDR2 FQNEAQ. V lost 7 bases and J 1 base, leaving 16 bases between the germline ends. CDR3 length: 15 residues. The CDR3 nucleotides read TGTGCCAGCATCACCCCGTTCGGGGCCCAAGAGACCCAGTACTTC. Its protein product is CASITPFGAQETQYF.

V gene TRBV11-1 combines with J gene TRBJ2-3; the D gene is possibly TRBD2 (6 bases). The V end was cut by 9 bases, the J end by 4 bases, with 23 bases between. CDR3 length: 16 residues. Germline V gene lookup returns CDR1 SGHAT and CDR2 FQDESV (reference sequence). DNA for the CDR3: TGTGCCAGTTCAGCGGAGGAACGGACTACCCCAGATACGCAGTATTTT. Translated, it gives CASSAEERTTPDTQYF.

The chain recombines TRBV4-1 with TRBJ2-2; D possibly corresponds to TRBD2 (5 bases). The germline gives CDR1 MGHRA, CDR2 YSYEKL. Trimming removed 4 bases from V and 1 base from J, with 10 bases in between. This CDR3 contains 15 residues. The CDR3 DNA sequence: TGCGCCAGCAGCCCGGACTCTCGGAACACCGGGGAGCTGTTTTTT. Residues: CASSPDSRNTGELFF.

The chain employs TRBV6-6 and TRBJ1-1, with D tentatively TRBD1 (6 bases). Germline loops: CDR1 MNHNY, CDR2 SVGAGI (reference sequence). The CDR3 spans 15 residues. Trimming stripped 2 bases from V and 0 bases from J, with 10 bases between. In nucleotides, the CDR3 is TGTGCCAGCAGTTACGAAGGGACATTGAACACTGAAGCTTTCTTT. Encoded protein: CASSYEGTLNTEAFF.

The chain is built from TRBV7-6 and TRBJ2-5; TRBD2 agrees at 8 bases. The CDR3 has 16 amino acids. Per germline, CDR1 SGHVS and CDR2 FNYEAQ. With 5 bases clipped from V and 5 bases from J, the junction kept 13 bases outside the gene matches. The CDR3 nucleotides are TGTGCCAGCAGCACCCCACGGGGGGGGCCTCGGGAGACCCAGTACTTC. It specifies CASSTPRGGPRETQYF.

In the case of this clone: Other DNA sequences in this sample translate to the same CDR3. The J gene is TRBJ1-1, the V gene TRBV30; no firm D call. The CDR3 extends over 12 amino acids. From germline, CDR1 is GTSNPN and CDR2 SVGIG (reference sequence). Trimming shortened V by 0 bases and J by 2 bases, and 4 bases separated the two germline ends. The CDR3 DNA sequence: TGTGCCTGGAGTGTATCCAACACTGAAGCTTTCTTT. Translation gives CAWSVSNTEAFF. Full variable domain (rest looked up from reference TRBV30 and TRBJ1-1): SQTIHQWPATLVQPVGSPLSLECTVEGTSNPNLYWYRQAAGRGLQLLFYSVGIGQISSEVPQNLSASRPQDRQFILSSKKLLLSDSGFYLCAWSVSNTEAFFGQGTRLTVV.

The table lists this clone with a count of one. This chain links TRBV30 with TRBJ2-5; TRBD1 is a possible D gene (5 bases). The CDR3 has 12 amino acids. The germline CDR1 and CDR2 sequences are GTSNPN and SVGIG (reference sequence). V lost 4 bases and J 4 bases, leaving 10 bases between the germline ends. The DNA for the CDR3 is TGTGCCTGGATGGGGCTTGGAGAGACCCAGTACTTC. Its translation: CAWMGLGETQYF.